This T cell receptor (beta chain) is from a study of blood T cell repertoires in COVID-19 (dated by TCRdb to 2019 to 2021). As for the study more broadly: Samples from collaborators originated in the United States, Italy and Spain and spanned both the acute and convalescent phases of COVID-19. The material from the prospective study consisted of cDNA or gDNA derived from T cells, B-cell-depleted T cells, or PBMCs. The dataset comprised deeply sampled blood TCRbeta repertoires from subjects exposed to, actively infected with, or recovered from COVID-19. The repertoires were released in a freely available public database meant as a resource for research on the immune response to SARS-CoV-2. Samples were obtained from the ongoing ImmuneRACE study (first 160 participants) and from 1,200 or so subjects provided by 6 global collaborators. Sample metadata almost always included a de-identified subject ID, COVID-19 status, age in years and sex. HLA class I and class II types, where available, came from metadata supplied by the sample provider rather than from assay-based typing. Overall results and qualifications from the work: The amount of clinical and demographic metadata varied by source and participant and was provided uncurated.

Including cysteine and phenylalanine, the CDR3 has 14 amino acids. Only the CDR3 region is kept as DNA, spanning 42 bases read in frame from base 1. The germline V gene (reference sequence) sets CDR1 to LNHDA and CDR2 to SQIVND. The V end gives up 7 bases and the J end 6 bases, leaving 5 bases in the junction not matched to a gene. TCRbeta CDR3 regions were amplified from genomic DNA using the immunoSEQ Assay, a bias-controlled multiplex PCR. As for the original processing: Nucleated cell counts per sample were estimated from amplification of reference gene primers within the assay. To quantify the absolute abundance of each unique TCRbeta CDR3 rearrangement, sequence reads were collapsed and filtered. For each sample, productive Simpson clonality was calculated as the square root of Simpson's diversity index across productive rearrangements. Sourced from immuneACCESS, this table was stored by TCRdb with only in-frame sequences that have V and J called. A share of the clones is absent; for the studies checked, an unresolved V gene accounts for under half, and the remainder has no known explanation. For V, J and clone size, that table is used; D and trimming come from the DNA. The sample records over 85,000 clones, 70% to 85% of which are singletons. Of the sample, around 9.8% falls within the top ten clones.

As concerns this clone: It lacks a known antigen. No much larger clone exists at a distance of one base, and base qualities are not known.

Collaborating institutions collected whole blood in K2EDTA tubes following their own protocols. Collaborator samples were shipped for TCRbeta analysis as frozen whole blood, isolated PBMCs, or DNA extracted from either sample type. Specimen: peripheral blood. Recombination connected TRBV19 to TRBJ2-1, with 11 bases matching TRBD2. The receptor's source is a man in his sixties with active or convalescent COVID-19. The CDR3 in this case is CASTVGTSGNEQFF. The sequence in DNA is TGTGCCAGTACCGTCGGGACTAGCGGCAATGAGCAGTTCTTC.